This entry lists 14 T cell receptor beta chains sequenced from one sample in a study of blood T cell repertoires in COVID-19. Profiled with immunoSEQ multiplex PCR; TCRdb holds only in-frame clones, not every one. Counted here are some 260,000 clones, about 85% occurring once; the ten biggest clones make up about 3%. The sequenced sample consisted of peripheral blood. Receptor source: a man between 18 and 29 years old with active or convalescent COVID-19.

The chain links TRBV7-2 to TRBJ2-7; tentative D call: TRBD1 (5 bases). This CDR3 spans 15 amino acids. The germline V gene encodes CDR1 SGHTA and CDR2 FQGNSA. The V and J ends lost 0 bases and 2 bases respectively, with 11 bases between them. The CDR3 DNA is TGTGCCAGCAGCTTAGCAGGGGAACACCCCTACGAGCAGTACTTC. Amino acid sequence: CASSLAGEHPYEQYF.

This chain links TRBV6-5 with TRBJ1-1; TRBD1 agrees at 8 bases. Germline CDR1 and CDR2: MNHEY and SVGAGI. The CDR3 extends over 15 amino acids. The V segment lost 0 bases and the J segment 3 bases; nucleotides outside the gene matches: 3. The CDR3 reads CASSYSNRGYTEAFF. For the CDR3, the DNA is TGTGCCAGCAGTTACTCGAACAGGGGGTACACTGAAGCTTTCTTT.

The gene calls are TRBV7-9 and TRBJ1-1; maybe TRBD1 (6 bases). Germline lookup yields CDR1 SEHNR and CDR2 FQNEAQ (reference sequence). The V end lost 5 bases, the J end lost 5 bases, and 18 bases lay between the germline ends. The CDR3 sequence is 15 residues long. The chain's CDR3 is CASSPPLRGRTEAFF. CDR3 sequence (DNA): TGTGCCAGCAGCCCACCCCTCAGGGGTAGGACTGAAGCTTTCTTT.

In this sample, this clone turned up a few times. V usage is TRBV9 and J usage is TRBJ1-3; a weak D match, TRBD1 (6 bases). Looked up from germline, CDR1 is SGDLS and CDR2 is YYNGEE. The CDR3 extends over 14 amino acids. Trimming pared 4 bases from V and 0 bases from J, leaving 8 bases between. This CDR3 is CASSRTDSGNTIYF. CDR3 DNA: TGTGCCAGCAGCCGGACAGACTCTGGAAACACCATATATTTT. The full variable domain, rest sourced from reference TRBV9 and TRBJ1-3, is DSGVTQTPKHLITATGQRVTLRCSPRSGDLSVYWYQQSLDQGLQFLIQYYNGEERAKGNILERFSAQQFPDLHSELNLSSLELGDSALYFCASSRTDSGNTIYFGEGSWLTVV.

The chain couples TRBV13 to TRBJ1-2; 8 bases are shared with TRBD1. Losses at the gene ends were 0 bases for V and 9 bases for J; bases not matched to a gene: 6. Germline CDR1 and CDR2: PRHDT and FYEKMQ (reference sequence). CDR3 length: 14 amino acids. CDR3 in DNA: TGTGCCAGCAGCTTAGGGGGGACAGGTAGGCGCTACACCTTC. This sequence encodes CASSLGGTGRRYTF.

CDR3 in DNA: TGTGCCAGCTCACCAATCCTAGCGGGGGGCATCTTAAGCTCCTACGAGCAGTACTTC. This codes for CASSPILAGGILSSYEQYF. V and J are TRBV18 and TRBJ2-7; TRBD2 aligns across 11 bases. Trimming at V came to 2 bases and at J to 0 bases, leaving 12 bases not matched to a gene. Germline V lookup: CDR1 KGHSH, CDR2 LQKENI. The CDR3 extends over 19 amino acids.

V and J are TRBV20-1 and TRBJ2-7, with TRBD2 identical over 7 bases. CDR3 length: 11 residues. The V gene end was trimmed by 6 bases and the J gene end by 5 bases; junction bases not matched to a gene: 4. Germline lookup yields CDR1 DFQATT and CDR2 SNEGSKA (reference sequence). The CDR3 DNA reads TGCAGTGCGAGCGGGGCCCACGAGCAGTACTTC. Translated, it gives CSASGAHEQYF.

This clone came up a few times. J is TRBJ2-2 and V is TRBV10-3; D ambiguous. V was cut by 3 bases and J by 0 bases, with 8 bases left in between. Germline V gene lookup returns CDR1 ENHRY and CDR2 SYGVKD. The CDR3 has 15 amino acids. This CDR3 reads CAISDQQANTGELFF. Here the CDR3 DNA reads TGTGCCATCAGTGACCAACAAGCGAACACCGGGGAGCTGTTTTTT.

The chain is built from TRBV7-2 and TRBJ1-1, with a weak D call TRBD1 (6 bases). The CDR3 is made up of 14 amino acids. Trimming pared 0 bases from V and 5 bases from J, leaving 10 bases between. Germline lookup yields CDR1 SGHTA and CDR2 FQGNSA. The DNA for the CDR3 is TGTGCCAGCAGCTTAGCGCCCGGGACAACTGAAGCTTTCTTT. Translation gives CASSLAPGTTEAFF.

This chain joins TRBV13 and TRBJ2-3, with 8 bases that match TRBD2. The ends lost 6 bases at V and 3 bases at J; junction bases unmatched: 2. Germline V gene sequence: CDR1 PRHDT, CDR2 FYEKMQ (reference sequence). The CDR3 has 13 residues. CDR3 bases: TGTGCCAGCAGTTCTAGCGGGACAGATACGCAGTATTTT. This gives the protein CASSSSGTDTQYF.

The rearrangement joins TRBV19 to TRBJ2-3; possibly TRBD2 for D (6 bases). The length of the CDR3 is 13 residues. Trimming shortened V by 5 bases and J by 1 base, and 7 bases separated the two germline ends. Germline CDR1 is LNHDA and CDR2 is SQIVND (reference sequence). The CDR3 nucleotides are TGTGCCAGTAGTCGGAGGGGCACAGATACGCAGTATTTT. It specifies CASSRRGTDTQYF. Full variable domain (outside the CDR3, taken from reference TRBV19 and TRBJ2-3): DGGITQSPKYLFRKEGQNVTLSCEQNLNHDAMYWYRQDPGQGLRLIYYSQIVNDFQKGDIAEGYSVSREKKESFPLTVTSAQKNPTAFYLCASSRRGTDTQYFGPGTRLTVL.

This clone was counted ten times or more. The sample has other DNA sequences that encode this CDR3 too. The V call is TRBV19, the J call TRBJ1-1; D ambiguous. The CDR3 is 13 residues long. From germline, CDR1 is LNHDA and CDR2 SQIVND (reference sequence). V was cut by 1 base and J by 8 bases, with 11 bases left in between. CDR3 DNA sequence: TGTGCCAGTAGTATAGGCACAGCTACCGAAGCTTTCTTT. This translates into CASSIGTATEAFF.

This sequence joins TRBV18 and TRBJ2-5; weak D call: TRBD1 (6 bases). This CDR3 has 13 residues. Germline V CDR1 and CDR2: KGHSH, LQKENI. V gave up 3 bases and J gave up 3 bases, with 8 bases separating them. The CDR3 reads CASSPRQEETQYF. The CDR3 region has the DNA TGTGCCAGCTCACCGCGACAGGAAGAGACCCAGTACTTC.

This sequence joins TRBV4-3 and TRBJ1-1; D is unresolved. Trimming shortened V by 4 bases and J by 0 bases, and 15 bases separated the two germline ends. Germline V CDR1 and CDR2: LGHNA, YSLEER. The CDR3 totals 16 residues. The CDR3 bases are TGCGCCAGCAGCCCAGGATCAAGAACCGTGAACACTGAAGCTTTCTTT. It translates to CASSPGSRTVNTEAFF.